This is a list of T cell receptor beta chains from one sample in a study of a mutant IDH1 vaccine in newly diagnosed glioma. Profiled with immunoSEQ multiplex PCR; TCRdb holds only in-frame clones, not every one. The sample lists over 75,000 clones; 80% to 90% were seen once. The material was PBMCs, obtained from a glioma patient treated with radiotherapy, temozolomide or both. The source of these receptors is a woman in her 50s with glioma. The CDR3 runs from the conserved cysteine through the conserved F or W. The D gene is left open where the match is weak. Not every row has a clone size; where given, it reads once, few, many or a size class.

V gene	clone size	J gene	D gene	CDR3 protein	CDR3 DNA
TRBV9	.	TRBJ2-1	TRBD2	CASSVPIAGDNNEQFF	TGTGCCAGCAGCGTACCGATCGCGGGGGATAACAATGAGCAGTTCTTC
TRBV29-1	.	TRBJ2-7	.	CSVEDTGSSYEQYF	TGCAGCGTTGAAGATACAGGGTCTTCCTACGAGCAGTACTTC
TRBV28	.	TRBJ2-1	.	CASSLIKGVMASSSYNEQFF	TGTGCCAGCAGTTTAATTAAGGGGGTAATGGCTAGCAGCTCCTACAATGAGCAGTTCTTC
TRBV28	.	TRBJ1-1	.	CVILVNSGTEAFF	TGTGTAATCCTGGTCAATTCGGGCACTGAAGCTTTCTTT
TRBV7-9	.	TRBJ2-2	.	CASSIRAGGYRGELFF	TGTGCCAGCAGCATACGGGCCGGGGGATATCGAGGGGAGCTGTTTTTT
TRBV7-9	.	TRBJ2-7	.	CASSLNSFNEQYF	TGTGCCAGCAGCTTAAACAGTTTCAACGAGCAGTACTTC
TRBV2	few	TRBJ2-5	TRBD2	CASSRASGRYETQYF	TGTGCCAGCAGCAGGGCTAGCGGGAGATATGAGACCCAGTACTTC
TRBV15	.	TRBJ2-5	.	CATSRNGETQYF	TGTGCCACCAGCAGGAATGGGGAGACCCAGTACTTC
TRBV30	.	TRBJ2-3	.	CAWSYGRGGTDTQYF	TGTGCCTGGAGTTACGGACGGGGTGGCACAGATACGCAGTATTTT
TRBV6-1	.	TRBJ2-7	TRBD2	CASSERAGGSYEQYF	TGTGCCAGCAGTGAGAGGGCGGGAGGCTCCTACGAGCAGTACTTC
TRBV4-1	.	TRBJ1-4	.	CASSQERSLGFSEKLFF	TGCGCCAGCAGCCAAGAACGCAGTTTAGGGTTCAGTGAAAAACTGTTTTTT
TRBV19	.	TRBJ1-1	.	CASSIWGTEAFF	TGTGCCAGTAGTATATGGGGGACTGAAGCTTTCTTT
TRBV9	.	TRBJ2-1	.	CASSLGAHEQFF	TGTGCCAGCAGCCTAGGGGCGCATGAGCAGTTCTTC
TRBV13	.	TRBJ2-3	.	CASSLGVGGADTQYF	TGTGCCAGCAGCTTAGGGGTAGGTGGGGCCGATACGCAGTATTTT
TRBV13	.	TRBJ2-7	.	CASSLGYYEQYF	TGTGCCAGCAGCTTAGGATACTACGAGCAGTACTTC
TRBV27	few	TRBJ2-7	TRBD2	CASSWTSGPYEQYF	TGTGCCAGCAGTTGGACTAGCGGGCCCTACGAGCAGTACTTC
TRBV30	once	TRBJ1-2	TRBD1	CAWSPGTGDYGYTF	TGTGCCTGGAGTCCAGGGACAGGCGACTATGGCTACACCTTC
TRBV19	.	TRBJ2-1	TRBD1	CATRGGTGGNHEQFF	TGTGCCACTCGTGGCGGGACAGGGGGCAATCATGAGCAGTTCTTC
TRBV6-1	.	TRBJ1-6	TRBD1	CASRQGGSPLHF	TGTGCCAGCAGACAGGGGGGATCACCCCTCCACTTT
TRBV19	few	TRBJ1-4	TRBD1	CASSQYARSGTGGFGEKLFF	TGTGCCAGTAGTCAGTATGCCCGGAGCGGGACAGGGGGCTTCGGTGAAAAACTGTTTTTT
TRBV13	.	TRBJ2-7	TRBD1	CASSQTGGLGYEQYF	TGTGCCAGCAGCCAAACAGGGGGATTGGGCTACGAGCAGTACTTC
TRBV30	few	TRBJ2-3	TRBD2	CAWSGRVAGSSTDTQYF	TGTGCCTGGAGTGGTAGGGTAGCGGGGTCTAGCACAGATACGCAGTATTTT
TRBV20-1	.	TRBJ1-4	.	CSARGVGGLFF	TGCAGTGCTAGAGGGGTTGGGGGACTGTTTTTT
TRBV5-4	.	TRBJ2-7	TRBD1	CASSLGGAAGGVYEQYF	TGTGCCAGCAGCTTGGGAGGTGCGGCAGGGGGCGTATACGAGCAGTACTTC
TRBV10-3	.	TRBJ1-3	.	CAISAQGSFSGNTIYF	TGTGCCATCAGTGCCCAGGGGTCTTTCTCTGGAAACACCATATATTTT
TRBV11-2	.	TRBJ1-4	TRBD1	CASSLDRTGWGEKLFF	TGTGCCAGCAGCTTAGACAGGACAGGGTGGGGCGAAAAACTGTTTTTT
TRBV18	once	TRBJ1-1	.	CASSPIGNTEAFF	TGTGCCAGCTCACCAATAGGGAACACTGAAGCTTTCTTT
TRBV4-1	.	TRBJ1-4	TRBD1	CASSRDRGQREKLFF	TGCGCCAGCAGCCGAGACAGGGGGCAACGGGAAAAACTGTTTTTT
TRBV27	.	TRBJ2-7	TRBD2	CASSLLAGNGIYEQYF	TGTGCCAGCAGTTTACTAGCGGGAAACGGTATTTACGAGCAGTACTTC
TRBV15	.	TRBJ1-6	.	CATSRGGVSPLHF	TGTGCCACCAGCAGAGGGGGCGTATCACCCCTCCACTTT
TRBV19	.	TRBJ1-2	TRBD1	CASSMGTGSYGYTF	TGTGCCAGTAGTATGGGGACAGGGTCCTATGGCTACACCTTC
TRBV27	.	TRBJ2-7	.	CASSPRTSSGGHEQYF	TGTGCCAGCAGTCCCCGGACTAGCTCAGGGGGCCACGAGCAGTACTTC
TRBV28	.	TRBJ1-2	.	CASSLGRDYGYTF	TGTGCCAGCAGTTTAGGCCGGGACTATGGCTACACCTTC
TRBV5-1	.	TRBJ2-1	.	CASSSTGPSHVF	TGCGCCAGCAGCAGCACCGGGCCCAGCCATGTCTTC
TRBV11-2	.	TRBJ2-7	.	CASSLGLWDGYSYEQYF	TGTGCCAGCAGCTTAGGCCTTTGGGACGGTTACTCCTACGAGCAGTACTTC
TRBV5-8	.	TRBJ2-2	TRBD1	CASSLVLGQGLYTGELFF	TGTGCCAGCAGCTTGGTTCTAGGACAGGGTTTATACACCGGGGAGCTGTTTTTT
TRBV5-1	.	TRBJ2-3	.	CASSPSTDTQYF	TGCGCCAGCAGCCCTAGCACAGATACGCAGTATTTT
TRBV7-3	.	TRBJ2-5	TRBD2	CASSSAPGLGETQYF	TGTGCCAGCAGCTCAGCCCCGGGACTAGGAGAGACCCAGTACTTC